This TCR beta chain is drawn from a study of cytomegalovirus exposure and HLA in healthy donors. On this clone: Its antigen is not identified.

The study, taken as a whole, reports: The classifier, whose performance was assessed in both the original and validation cohorts, reportedly diagnosed cytomegalovirus status with high specificity and sensitivity.

With 6 bases clipped from V and 4 bases from J, the junction kept 15 bases outside the gene matches. Per germline, CDR1 MDHEN and CDR2 SYDVKM. The CDR3 extends over 17 amino acids. It was with 60 Vbeta and 13 Jbeta primers that the PCR ran. Some clones are missing from TCRdb's copy, which holds only in-frame ones; the method was immunoSEQ multiplex PCR. In the table there are some 98,000 clones, under 70% of which are singletons. The TCR was taken from a man aged 50-59 years in good health and CMV-seronegative. The chain joins TRBV28 to TRBJ2-3; TRBD1 aligns across 8 bases. What was sequenced was PBMCs. In DNA, the CDR3 is TGTGCCAGCAGCTCCCCTACCGAAACAGGGGGAGCAGATACGCAGTATTTT. Protein sequence: CASSSPTETGGADTQYF.